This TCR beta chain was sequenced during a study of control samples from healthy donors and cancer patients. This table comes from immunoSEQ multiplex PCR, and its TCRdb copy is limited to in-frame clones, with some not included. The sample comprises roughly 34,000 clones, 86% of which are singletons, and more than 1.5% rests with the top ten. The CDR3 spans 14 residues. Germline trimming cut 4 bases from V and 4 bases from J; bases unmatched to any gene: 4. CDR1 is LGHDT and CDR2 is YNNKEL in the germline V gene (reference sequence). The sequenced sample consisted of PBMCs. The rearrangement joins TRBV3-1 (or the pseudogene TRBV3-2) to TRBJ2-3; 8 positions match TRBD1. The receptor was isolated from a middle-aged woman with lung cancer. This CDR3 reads CASSRRGLADTQYF. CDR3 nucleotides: TGTGCCAGCAGCCGCAGGGGGCTTGCAGATACGCAGTATTTT.